This is a list of T cell receptor beta chains from one sample in a study of T cells expressing NK-cell markers. TCRdb re-called the 5' RACE reads; every CDR3 protein appears as one record, without DNA. Its table lists 150,000 to 200,000 distinct CDR3 sequences. What was sequenced was blood T cells: a sorted CD56 or NKG2C T cell subset, CD4+ or CD8+ T cells, or bulk PBMC T cells (not recorded which). These receptors all stem from a woman aged 18 to 75 in good health. Both conserved end residues are part of each CDR3. Fields, in order: J gene, clone size, V gene, CDR3 protein. Only some rows state a clone size, as once, few, many or a class for expanded clones.

>TRBJ2-1|NA|TRBV6-1
CASSRGRGNYNEQFF
>TRBJ2-7|NA|TRBV21-1
CASSRSTDSSYEQCF
>TRBJ1-3|NA|TRBV30
CAWDPSSGNTIYF
>TRBJ2-7|NA|TRBV7-8
CASSPWGSEQYF
>TRBJ2-3|NA|TRBV28
CASRTAGSTDTQYF
>TRBJ1-1|NA|TRBV11-2
CASSSSLPGEAFF
>TRBJ2-1|NA|TRBV7-3
CASSLVLGSYNEQFF
>TRBJ1-5|NA|TRBV5-1
CASSLRTGEQPQHF
>TRBJ2-5|NA|TRBV30
CAWSTPGGRRGETQYF
>TRBJ1-5|NA|TRBV20-1
CSARAKTWGENQPQHF
>TRBJ2-7|NA|TRBV20-1
CSAHSGGRSYEQYF
>TRBJ2-2|NA|TRBV29-1
CSVDKNLNTGELFF
>TRBJ2-7|NA|TRBV27
CASSNPGGSDEQYF
>TRBJ2-5|NA|TRBV2
CASSERREEIQYF
>TRBJ2-2|NA|TRBV11-3
CASRGRGELFF
>TRBJ2-7|NA|TRBV20-1
CSARDLGPGGLYEQYF
>TRBJ2-5|NA|TRBV2
CASSERELVSETQYF
>TRBJ2-1|NA|TRBV27
CASSIQGTLGLNEQFF
>TRBJ1-3|NA|TRBV3-1
CASSQVTGSGNTIYF
>TRBJ2-7|NA|TRBV29-1
CSVEGTSYEQYF
>TRBJ2-1|NA|TRBV5-1
CASSLPPRLANNEQFF
>TRBJ2-7|NA|TRBV7-9
CASSLGQGRGAYEQYF
>TRBJ2-7|NA|TRBV7-8
CASSPRDYHVSYEQYF
>TRBJ1-2|NA|TRBV9
CASSIRQTTNYGYTF
>TRBJ1-6|NA|TRBV18
CASSRMDRVDNSPLHF
>TRBJ1-5|NA|TRBV10-3
CAIMQGEDQPQHF
>TRBJ2-1|NA|TRBV20-1
CSARVVTGSGNEQFF
>TRBJ1-2|NA|TRBV7-8
CASSPGVGDYGYTF
>TRBJ2-3|NA|TRBV3-1
CASSQTSGSLTDTQYF
>TRBJ2-3|NA|TRBV3-1
CASSQAGGALETQYF
>TRBJ1-5|NA|TRBV20-1
CSARVPAGAIQPQHF
>TRBJ2-5|NA|TRBV7-3
CASSPRRGAPIGGKQETQYF
>TRBJ1-1|NA|TRBV5-1
CASSRDLISGTEAFF
>TRBJ2-1|NA|TRBV11-2
CASSPGTSGQFF
>TRBJ1-2|NA|TRBV7-2
CASSSGQGGDYGYTF
>TRBJ2-1|NA|TRBV20-1
CSGWGGLPMNEQFF
>TRBJ2-2|NA|TRBV6-1
CASKAGTNAGELFF
>TRBJ1-5|NA|TRBV5-1
CASSWTGGAQPQHF
>TRBJ1-2|NA|TRBV7-2
CASSINRDGYTF
>TRBJ1-6|NA|TRBV4-1
CASSQGLLGPAQNSPLHF
>TRBJ2-3|NA|TRBV3-1
CASSRGQTSTDTQYF
>TRBJ2-5|NA|TRBV19
CASSTGEGTQYF
>TRBJ1-1|NA|TRBV18
CASSPPGGSSNTEAFF
>TRBJ2-1|NA|TRBV5-6
CASSPVMGQNEQFF
>TRBJ2-2|NA|TRBV5-1
CASSPDYAGELFF
>TRBJ2-1|NA|TRBV20-1
CSARGLAGGPNEQFF
>TRBJ2-1|NA|TRBV6-1
CASSKPGLARNEQFF
>TRBJ2-7|NA|TRBV7-2
CASSLDAGSPYEQYF
>TRBJ2-2|NA|TRBV6-2/TRBV6-3
CASSYSGTSGGLGGTGELFF
>TRBJ2-3|NA|TRBV5-1
CASSWGPGAPPDTQYF
>TRBJ1-5|NA|TRBV19
CASKGAVGIQPQHF
>TRBJ1-1|NA|TRBV20-1
CSAISGGMNTEAFF
>TRBJ2-7|NA|TRBV5-1
CASSPRLSSYEQYF
>TRBJ2-1|NA|TRBV12-3/TRBV12-4
CASSLEATSYNEQFF
>TRBJ2-2|NA|TRBV5-6
CASGRLSSGYTGELFF
>TRBJ1-3|NA|TRBV7-9
CASSFLMDPGNTIYF
>TRBJ2-7|medium-sized|TRBV5-1
CASSLARASSGEQYF
>TRBJ2-3|NA|TRBV9
CASSVSSYGRASDTQYF
>TRBJ1-3|NA|TRBV21-1
CASSKRQVSGGNTIYF
>TRBJ2-3|NA|TRBV10-3
CAIRAGRSPPDTQYF